These 21 T cell receptor beta chains came from one sample sequenced in a study of spatial heterogeneity in lung cancer. Study-wide findings and caveats: Higher tumor mutation counts went along with higher counts of expanded intratumoral alpha and beta TCRs.

The antigens these receptors bind are not known. The time point: sample taken at primary tumor resection. TCRdb itself ran the 5' RACE reads through MiXCR, one entry per CDR3 protein. The sample lists a few thousand distinct CDR3 sequences; approximately 12% were seen once. Here the sequenced sample was lung tumor tissue, taken at surgery. Receptors were obtained from a male donor with early-stage non-small cell lung cancer.

Judged by abundance, this clonotype is medium-sized. This rearrangement joins TRBV5-1 to TRBJ2-1; 9 bases map to TRBD2. V gave up 0 bases and J gave up 8 bases; unmatched junction bases: 3. The CDR3 is 14 amino acids. CDR1 is SGHRS, CDR2 YFSETQ, per germline. DNA of the CDR3: TGCGCCAGCAGCTTGGCCCAGCGGGGGGATGAGCAGTTCTTC. Translation: CASSLAQRGDEQFF.

This clonotype was found many times. This chain links TRBV5-5 with TRBJ2-7, with D tentatively TRBD1 (6 bases). The CDR3 runs to 13 residues. CDR1 SGHKS and CDR2 YYEKEE come from the germline V gene (reference sequence). V gave up 0 bases and J gave up 4 bases, with 8 bases separating them. CDR3: CASSLATGYEQYF. In nucleotides, the CDR3 is TGTGCCAGCAGCTTGGCCACAGGGTACGAGCAGTACTTC.

By share of the sample, this clonotype is medium-sized (0.01 to 0.1%). The gene calls are TRBV10-3 and TRBJ2-7; unclear D gene. V lost 3 bases to trimming and J lost 7 bases, with 10 bases between them. This CDR3 contains 12 residues. Per germline, CDR1 ENHRY and CDR2 SYGVKD. The CDR3 loop reads CAISDGPREQYF. CDR3 nucleotides: TGTGCCATCAGTGACGGGCCCCGGGAGCAGTACTTC.

By share, this clonotype counts as medium-sized. This chain links TRBV18 with TRBJ2-7; 9 bases agree with TRBD1. There are 13 residues in the CDR3. Germline V CDR1 and CDR2: KGHSH, LQKENI. After removal of 5 bases from V and 5 bases from J, the junction contained 4 bases not matched to a gene. In nucleotides, the CDR3 is TGTGCCAGCTCAGGGACAGGGCACGACGAGCAGTACTTC. Protein sequence: CASSGTGHDEQYF.

This clonotype is termed medium-sized (0.01 to 0.1%). The rearrangement uses TRBV20-1 and TRBJ1-1; possibly TRBD1 for D (6 bases). Germline loops: CDR1 DFQATT, CDR2 SNEGSKA (reference sequence). V lost 6 bases and J lost 2, with 16 bases in between. CDR3 length: 14 residues. CDR3 protein: CSAQPTGFNTEAFF. CDR3 in DNA: TGCAGTGCGCAACCCACAGGGTTTAACACTGAAGCTTTCTTT.

This chain links TRBV6-6 with TRBJ1-1; D ambiguous. Trimming cost V 4 bases and J 3 bases, with 12 bases left between them. This CDR3 is built from 14 residues. The germline V gene has CDR1 MNHNY and CDR2 SVGAGI (reference sequence). The CDR3 spells CASSLLGRYTEAFF. The CDR3 DNA reads as TGTGCCAGCAGTTTACTCGGGAGGTACACTGAAGCTTTCTTT.

By frequency in the sample, this clonotype is medium-sized (0.01 to 0.1%). The chain carries TRBV12-3 or TRBV12-4 and TRBJ1-5, with a tentative D call TRBD1 (6 bases). Trimming left V 5 bases short and J 0 bases short, with 14 bases between. This CDR3 comprises 16 residues. The CDR3 reads CASSGGARVSNQPQHF. DNA of the CDR3: TGTGCCAGCAGTGGGGGGGCCAGGGTTAGCAATCAGCCCCAGCATTTT.

This clonotype counts as medium-sized. The CDR3 spells CASSLRAGVETQYF. The DNA for the CDR3 is TGTGCCAGCAGTTTACGGGCGGGGGTAGAGACCCAGTACTTC. The rearrangement links TRBV28 to TRBJ2-5, with 7 positions matching TRBD2. This CDR3 has 14 residues. The J segment lost 4 bases and the V segment lost 2 bases, leaving 4 bases of the junction unmatched. Germline CDR1 and CDR2: MDHEN and SYDVKM.

This clonotype is classed as medium-sized. The V gene is TRBV7-2, the J gene TRBJ1-2; tentative D call: TRBD1 (5 bases). V lost 7 bases and J lost 8, with 20 bases in between. Germline-derived CDR1 and CDR2 are SGHTA and FQGNSA. The CDR3 has 14 amino acids. The CDR3: CASNSQGGARGYTF. The CDR3, as DNA: TGTGCCAGCAACTCTCAAGGAGGGGCGAGGGGCTACACCTTC. Complete variable domain (other parts from reference TRBV7-2 and TRBJ1-2): GAGVSQSPSNKVTEKGKDVELRCDPISGHTALYWYRQSLGQGLEFLIYFQGNSAPDKSGLPSDRFSAERTGGSVSTLTIQRTQQEDSAVYLCASNSQGGARGYTFGSGTRLTVV.

This clonotype was picked up one time. The V and J genes are TRBV7-8 and TRBJ2-2; the match to TRBD2 covers 7 bases. Germline CDR1 and CDR2: SGHVS and FQNEAQ. The CDR3 runs to 15 residues. J was trimmed by 0 bases and V by 3 bases; bases with no gene match: 1. In nucleotides, the CDR3 is TGTGCCAGCAGCTTGGGAGGGTCGAACACCGGGGAGCTGTTTTTT. Amino acid sequence: CASSLGGSNTGELFF.

By proportion, this clonotype is large. The chain couples TRBV9 to TRBJ2-2; D is perhaps TRBD1 (5 bases). Trimming left V 0 bases short and J 1 base short, with 7 bases between. Germline loops: CDR1 SGDLS, CDR2 YYNGEE. The CDR3 has 15 residues. The CDR3 sequence: CASSVEGLNTGELFF. The CDR3, as DNA: TGTGCCAGCAGCGTAGAGGGGTTGAACACCGGGGAGCTGTTTTTT.

Concerning this clonotype: Germline and junction disagree at one end, which may indicate a read error. The V call is TRBV28, the J call TRBJ1-6; D gene ambiguous. The CDR3 is made up of 15 amino acids. Germline assignment: CDR1 MDHEN and CDR2 SYDVKM. The CDR3: CACSLGLYENSPLHF. The DNA of the CDR3 is TGTGCCTGCAGTTTAGGCCTCTACGAAAATTCACCCCTCCACTTT.

By its share, this clonotype is medium-sized. The rearrangement uses TRBV6-6 and TRBJ1-3; TRBD1 matches at 9 bases. Losses at the gene ends were 6 bases for V and 6 bases for J; bases not matched to a gene: 9. The CDR3 runs 15 residues. Germline assignment: CDR1 MNHNY and CDR2 SVGAGI (reference sequence). The CDR3 here is CASSFGTGFENTIYF. The CDR3 DNA reads TGTGCCAGCAGCTTTGGGACAGGGTTTGAAAACACCATATATTTT.

By frequency in the sample, this clonotype is medium-sized. This chain uses TRBV30 with TRBJ2-5; D gene uncertain. This CDR3 region has 12 residues. The V gene's germline CDR1 is GTSNPN and CDR2 SVGIG (reference sequence). Trimming took 4 bases from V and 5 from J, leaving 11 bases between them. CDR3 DNA: TGTGCCTGGACCCATTCCACCGAGACCCAGTACTTC. This codes for CAWTHSTETQYF. Complete variable domain (other parts from reference TRBV30 and TRBJ2-5): SQTIHQWPATLVQPVGSPLSLECTVEGTSNPNLYWYRQAAGRGLQLLFYSVGIGQISSEVPQNLSASRPQDRQFILSSKKLLLSDSGFYLCAWTHSTETQYFGPGTRLLVL.

The V call is TRBV7-3, the J call TRBJ1-3; D gene unclear. The CDR3 contains 13 residues. Germline CDR1 reads SGHTA; CDR2 reads FQGTGA. Trimming removed 8 bases at V and 0 bases at J, with 8 bases between. The CDR3 region is CASGVDSGNTIYF. The CDR3 nucleotides are TGTGCCAGCGGGGTCGACTCTGGAAACACCATATATTTT.

By sample fraction, this clonotype is medium-sized. The chain has TRBV7-6 and TRBJ2-5; D possibly matches TRBD1 or TRBD2 (5 bases each). CDR1 and CDR2 from the germline V gene are SGHVS and FNYEAQ. The CDR3 covers 14 residues. V dropped 1 base and J dropped 8 bases, with 14 bases sitting between them. The CDR3 spells CASSLGGTRETQYF. The CDR3 region has the DNA TGTGCCAGCAGCTTAGGGGGGACCAGGGAAACCCAGTACTTC.

The chain couples TRBV7-2 to TRBJ1-2; 8 nucleotides align to TRBD1. V trimming: 4 bases; J trimming: 4 bases; junction bases outside the gene matches: 5. The CDR3 runs 14 residues. Germline V lookup: CDR1 SGHTA, CDR2 FQGNSA. This chain's CDR3 is CASSSWTGTYGYTF. CDR3 bases: TGTGCCAGCAGCTCCTGGACAGGGACCTATGGCTACACCTTC. The complete variable domain, with remaining parts taken from reference TRBV7-2 and TRBJ1-2, reads GAGVSQSPSNKVTEKGKDVELRCDPISGHTALYWYRQSLGQGLEFLIYFQGNSAPDKSGLPSDRFSAERTGGSVSTLTIQRTQQEDSAVYLCASSSWTGTYGYTFGSGTRLTVV.

V is TRBV6-2 or TRBV6-3 and J is TRBJ1-2; D perhaps matches TRBD1 (5 bases). Germline assignment: CDR1 MNHEY and CDR2 SVGEGT. V lost 7 bases and J 1 base, leaving 10 bases between the germline ends. The CDR3 has 13 residues. Here the CDR3 reads CASNRDGNYGYTF. CDR3 in DNA: TGTGCCAGCAACCGGGACGGTAACTATGGCTACACCTTC.

By its share, this clonotype is medium-sized. The chain carries TRBV4-2 and TRBJ1-5; TRBD1 aligns across 10 bases. V shed 0 bases and J 4 bases; nucleotides not matched to a gene: 9. Germline V CDR1 and CDR2: LGHNA, YNFKEQ. The CDR3 spans 18 residues. Written as DNA, the CDR3 is TGTGCCAGCAGCCAAGAAGACAGGGGGCTTTACTGGAATCAGCCCCAGCATTTT. It yields the protein CASSQEDRGLYWNQPQHF.

By sample share, this clonotype is medium-sized. This chain links TRBV2 with TRBJ1-2; D call uncertain. Germline-derived CDR1 and CDR2 are SNHLY and FYNNEI. This CDR3 has 12 amino acids. V lost 3 bases and J lost 10, with 12 bases in between. CDR3 DNA sequence: TGTGCCAGCAGTGAGACGACGTCTTTCTACACCTTC. Amino acid sequence: CASSETTSFYTF.

The table lists this clonotype with a few counts. The V call is TRBV10-2, the J call TRBJ1-6; D is uncertain. V lost 6 bases and J 10 bases, leaving 13 bases between the germline ends. Germline loops: CDR1 WSHSY, CDR2 SAAADI. This CDR3 is built from 13 residues. CDR3 region: CASSDSLRSPLHF. CDR3 nucleotides: TGCGCCAGCAGCGATAGCCTGAGGTCACCCCTCCACTTT.